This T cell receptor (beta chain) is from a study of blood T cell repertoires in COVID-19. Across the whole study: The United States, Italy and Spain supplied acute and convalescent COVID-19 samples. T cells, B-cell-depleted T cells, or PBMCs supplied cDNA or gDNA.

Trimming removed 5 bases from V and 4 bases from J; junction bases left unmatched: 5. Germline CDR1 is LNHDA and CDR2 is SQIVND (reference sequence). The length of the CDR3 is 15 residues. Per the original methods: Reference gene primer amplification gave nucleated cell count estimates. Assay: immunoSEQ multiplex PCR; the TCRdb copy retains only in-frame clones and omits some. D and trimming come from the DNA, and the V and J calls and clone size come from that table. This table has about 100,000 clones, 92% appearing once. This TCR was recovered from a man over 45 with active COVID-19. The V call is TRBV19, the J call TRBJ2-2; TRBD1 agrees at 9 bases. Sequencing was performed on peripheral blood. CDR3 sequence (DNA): TGTGCCAGTAGTCCTAGACAGGGGGGCACCGGGGAGCTGTTTTTT. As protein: CASSPRQGGTGELFF.